This TCR beta chain was identified in a study of blood T cell repertoires in COVID-19. Study as a whole: In each case, the material was cDNA or gDNA derived from T cells, B-cell-depleted T cells, or PBMCs.

Per the original methods: How many nucleated cells were present was estimated from reference gene primer amplification. Libraries were prepared by immunoSEQ multiplex PCR; TCRdb keeps only in-frame clonotypes and omits some of them. Clonal size and the V and J genes are those of that table, whereas D and trimming came from the DNA. This sample has approximately 400,000 clones; just over 90% occur once, and the top ten carry about 0.86%. Germline V gene sequence: CDR1 MNHEY, CDR2 SVGEGT. CDR3 length equals 21 residues. Germline trimming cut 2 bases from V and 0 bases from J; bases unmatched to any gene: 17. The study recruited people aged 18 to 89 years across about two dozen US areas. Donors were grouped by their self-reported clinical history.

Sequenced sample: PBMCs or T cells enriched from blood (not recorded which). This receptor was obtained from a woman in her thirties or forties who had been exposed to COVID-19. This chain connects TRBV6-2 or TRBV6-3 to TRBJ1-3; 9 positions agree with TRBD1. The CDR3 DNA is TGTGCCAGCAGTTACAGGCGAAGTTTGGGACAGGGATCCTTCTCTGGAAACACCATATATTTT. Translating it yields CASSYRRSLGQGSFSGNTIYF.